Presented here are 32 T cell receptor beta chains from one specimen sequenced in a study of PD-1 blockade in classical Hodgkin lymphoma. Time point described: cycle 4 day 1 (C4D1), after five to seven weeks of nivolumab. Every patient was affected by relapse after autologous stem cell transplantation, while exposure to brentuximab vedotin was not uniform. Assay used: immunoSEQ multiplex PCR; TCRdb lists only in-frame clones, some missing. The profile shows about 89,000 clones, about nine tenths of them singletons. Sequenced here: peripheral blood mononuclear cells (PBMCs), sampled before the fourth cycle of nivolumab. Receptor source: a human donor with classical Hodgkin lymphoma.

The chain combines TRBV7-3 with TRBJ1-1, with D perhaps TRBD1 (5 bases). CDR3 length: 14 residues. CDR1 is SGHTA and CDR2 is FQGTGA in the germline V gene. Trimming removed 0 bases at V and 3 bases at J, with 8 bases between. The CDR3 DNA reads TGTGCCAGCAGCTTAACAGGGGTCGACACTGAAGCTTTCTTT. Its translation: CASSLTGVDTEAFF.

This clone was detected only once. The rearrangement uses TRBV5-1 and TRBJ2-2, with D uncertain. The CDR3 runs 15 residues. V was clipped by 4 bases and J by 6 bases, with 16 bases between them. CDR1 SGHRS and CDR2 YFSETQ come from the germline V gene. The DNA for the CDR3 is TGCGCCAGCAGCCCCCGGTCAGACATATCCGGGGAGCTGTTTTTT. Translated: CASSPRSDISGELFF. The whole variable domain, remainder taken from reference TRBV5-1 and TRBJ2-2, is KAGVTQTPRYLIKTRGQQVTLSCSPISGHRSVSWYQQTPGQGLQFLFEYFSETQRNKGNFPGRFSGRQFSNSRSEMNVSTLELGDSALYLCASSPRSDISGELFFGEGSRLTVL.

The genes are TRBV21-1 and TRBJ2-7; the table's D call of TRBD1 was not tested on the DNA. TRBV21-1 constitutes a pseudogene. The CDR3 runs 17 residues. The CDR3 bases are TGTGCCAGCAGCAATCAGTTTAACGTCCCGAACACCTACGAGCAGTACTTC. Its protein product is CASSNQFNVPNTYEQYF.

The V gene is TRBV10-1, the J gene TRBJ1-2; D is unclear. Germline CDR1 WNHNN, CDR2 SYGVQD (reference sequence). This CDR3 is 14 amino acids long. Trimming took off 0 bases at V and 7 bases at J, with 12 bases between the two ends. The CDR3 protein is CASSESGRPSGYTF. The DNA of the CDR3 is TGCGCCAGCAGTGAGTCGGGCCGTCCCTCTGGCTACACCTTC.

In regard to this clone: One junction end disagrees with the germline gene, perhaps due to a read error. The rearrangement uses TRBV11-2 and TRBJ2-2, with D uncertain. Germline V lookup: CDR1 SGHAT, CDR2 FQNNGV. CDR3 length equals 14 residues. CDR3 loop: CASSPLVRSGELFF. The CDR3 nucleotides read TGCGCCAGCAGCCCCCTTGTTAGATCCGGGGAGCTGTTTTTT.

This chain connects TRBV9 to TRBJ2-6, with 7 bases fitting TRBD1. The CDR3 length is 17 residues. CDR1 is SGDLS and CDR2 is YYNGEE in the germline V gene. Losses at the gene ends were 1 base for V and 0 bases for J; bases not matched to a gene: 4. The CDR3 nucleotides are TGTGCCAGCAGCGTAAACAGGGGCAACTCTGGGGCCAACGTCCTGACTTTC. This codes for CASSVNRGNSGANVLTF.

This chain connects TRBV6-1 to TRBJ1-1, with 10 bases fitting TRBD1. The CDR3 spans 14 residues. Germline V gene sequence: CDR1 MNHNS, CDR2 SASEGT. With V trimmed by 8 bases and J by 0 bases, 3 bases remained unmatched. The CDR3 here is CASRTGGVNTEAFF. CDR3 DNA: TGTGCCAGCCGGACAGGGGGGGTGAACACTGAAGCTTTCTTT.

This sequence joins TRBV6-6 and TRBJ1-5; no reliable D call. Germline V gene data show CDR1 as MNHNY and CDR2 as SVGAGI (reference sequence). V gave up 5 bases and J gave up 0 bases, with 11 bases separating them. This CDR3 comprises 15 residues. Here the CDR3 reads CASSPRHNSNQPQHF. As DNA, the CDR3 is TGTGCCAGCAGTCCACGACATAATAGCAATCAGCCCCAGCATTTT.

This chain links TRBV28 with TRBJ1-5; D remains ambiguous. Germline CDR1 is MDHEN and CDR2 is SYDVKM. This CDR3 has 15 residues. V was shortened by 3 bases and J by 0 bases, with 9 bases between the two germline ends. The CDR3 here is CASSLRAFSNQPQHF. The DNA for the CDR3 is TGTGCCAGCAGTTTGAGGGCGTTTAGCAATCAGCCCCAGCATTTT.

As DNA, the CDR3 is TGTGCCAGCAGCCTTGACACCAACTATGGCTACACCTTC. Translation gives CASSLDTNYGYTF. The chain combines TRBV7-9 with TRBJ1-2; no reliable D call. CDR1 SEHNR and CDR2 FQNEAQ come from the germline V gene (reference sequence). The ends were cut back, 5 bases at V and 2 bases at J, with 9 bases in the middle. The CDR3 contains 13 residues.

The V gene is TRBV21-1, the J gene TRBJ2-1; the tabulated D call, TRBD2, remains unverified against the DNA. TRBV21-1 is assigned pseudogene status. This CDR3 is 16 amino acids long. In DNA form, the CDR3 reads TGTGCCAGCAGCAAAGGCACAGGCGGGGATGGGAATGAGCAGTTCTTC. Translated, it gives CASSKGTGGDGNEQFF.

This chain's CDR3 is CASSYPGLYEQYF. CDR3 nucleotide sequence: TGTGCCAGCAGTTATCCCGGGTTATACGAGCAGTACTTC. The genes are TRBV6-5 and TRBJ2-7; D is undetermined. Germline lookup yields CDR1 MNHEY and CDR2 SVGAGI. The V end lost 3 bases, the J end lost 4 bases, and 10 bases lay between the germline ends. The CDR3 spans 13 residues.

This chain joins TRBV5-8 and TRBJ2-7; D not resolved. There are 10 residues in the CDR3. From germline, CDR1 is SGHTS and CDR2 YDEGEE. Trimming removed 10 bases at V and 3 bases at J, with 8 bases between. The CDR3 nucleotides read TGTGCCCCGGCCGGCTACGAGCAGTACTTC. It yields the protein CAPAGYEQYF. The full variable domain, rest sourced from reference TRBV5-8 and TRBJ2-7, is EAGVTQSPTHLIKTRGQQATLRCSPISGHTSVYWYQQALGLGLQFLLWYDEGEERNRGNFPPRFSGRQFPNYSSELNVNALELEDSALYLCAPAGYEQYFGPGTRLTVT.

The chain recombines TRBV9 with TRBJ2-1; perhaps TRBD1 as D (6 bases). The germline V gene has CDR1 SGDLS and CDR2 YYNGEE. This CDR3 contains 15 residues. V gave up 0 bases and J gave up 4 bases, with 11 bases separating them. CDR3 DNA: TGTGCCAGCAGCGTAGGTAGGGGACAATACAATGAGCAGTTCTTC. It is translated as CASSVGRGQYNEQFF.

The chain has TRBV6-5 and TRBJ2-1; D may match TRBD1 or TRBD2 (5 bases each). V was pared by 6 bases and J by 8 bases, with 14 bases between. Germline assignment: CDR1 MNHEY and CDR2 SVGAGI. There are 13 residues in the CDR3. The chain's CDR3 is CASRGDPIDEQFF. The CDR3 DNA sequence: TGTGCCAGCAGGGGGGACCCTATAGATGAGCAGTTCTTC.

This clone appeared a single time. The chain links TRBV5-4 to TRBJ2-1; 8 bases agree with TRBD2. Looked up from germline, CDR1 is SGHNT and CDR2 is YYREEE (reference sequence). V shed 3 bases, J shed 9 bases, and the junction held 5 bases outside the gene matches. The length of the CDR3 is 13 residues. This CDR3 reads CASSYSGTSEQFF. The CDR3 DNA follows: TGTGCCAGCAGCTATAGCGGGACTAGTGAGCAGTTCTTC.

The chain combines TRBV5-1 with TRBJ1-5; 7 bases align to TRBD1. V dropped 5 bases and J dropped 6; count of bases not matched to a gene: 8. There are 14 residues in the CDR3. Germline V gene lookup returns CDR1 SGHRS and CDR2 YFSETQ. DNA for the CDR3: TGCGCCAGCAGTCTGACAGGGAAAGGTCAGCCCCAGCATTTT. It codes for CASSLTGKGQPQHF.

J is TRBJ2-1 and V is TRBV5-4; 11 bases are shared with TRBD2. Germline CDR1 reads SGHNT; CDR2 reads YYREEE (reference sequence). Losses at the gene ends were 3 bases for V and 4 bases for J; bases not matched to a gene: 9. CDR3 length: 17 residues. The CDR3 nucleotides are TGTGCCAGCAGCTCCCCCATAGCGGGGGGGCGGTACAATGAGCAGTTCTTC. Its protein is CASSSPIAGGRYNEQFF. Full variable domain (missing parts from reference TRBV5-4 and TRBJ2-1): ETGVTQSPTHLIKTRGQQVTLRCSSQSGHNTVSWYQQALGQGPQFIFQYYREEENGRGNFPPRFSGLQFPNYSSELNVNALELDDSALYLCASSSPIAGGRYNEQFFGPGTRLTVL.

The rearrangement joins TRBV6-5 to TRBJ2-1, with D perhaps TRBD1 or TRBD2 (5 bases each). Trimming removed 5 bases from V and 6 bases from J, with 17 bases in between. CDR3 length: 15 residues. In germline, CDR1 is MNHEY, CDR2 SVGAGI. The CDR3 region is CASSRPTGPGNEQFF. The CDR3 DNA sequence: TGTGCCAGCAGTCGCCCCACGGGACCTGGCAATGAGCAGTTCTTC.

The chain recombines TRBV4-1 with TRBJ2-1; 8 bases align to TRBD2. The junction had 2 bases not matched to a gene; V was cut back by 1 base and J by 6 bases. The CDR3 is 14 residues long. CDR1 and CDR2 (germline): MGHRA, YSYEKL. The CDR3 here is CASSQARGGNEQFF. The CDR3 nucleotides read TGCGCCAGCAGCCAAGCCCGGGGGGGCAATGAGCAGTTCTTC.

V gene TRBV30 combines with J gene TRBJ2-7, with 10 bases fitting TRBD1. Germline V gives CDR1 GTSNPN, CDR2 SVGIG (reference sequence). The CDR3 runs 15 residues. Losses at the gene ends were 2 bases for V and 2 bases for J; bases not matched to a gene: 6. CDR3 sequence reads: CAWSHAGQGPYEQYF. The CDR3 region has the DNA TGTGCCTGGAGTCACGCGGGACAGGGGCCCTACGAGCAGTACTTC.

This chain connects TRBV27 to TRBJ1-1; the match to TRBD1 covers 7 bases. In germline, CDR1 is MNHEY, CDR2 SMNVEV (reference sequence). The CDR3 contains 16 residues. J was trimmed by 1 base and V by 1 base; bases with no gene match: 6. As DNA, the CDR3 is TGTGCCAGCAGTTTATTTACTAACAGGGGGAACACTGAAGCTTTCTTT. This sequence encodes CASSLFTNRGNTEAFF.

This clone showed up just once. Sequence at one end of the junction differs from germline and may be a read error. This sample also contains other DNA sequences that code for the same CDR3. The rearrangement joins TRBV19 to TRBJ1-1, with D possibly being TRBD1 (6 bases). Germline CDR1 and CDR2: LNHDA and SQIVND (reference sequence). The CDR3 sequence is 15 residues long. CDR3 DNA sequence: TGCGCCAGTACCCTTCGGGACAAAGGGGACTCTGAAGCTTTCTTT. It is translated as CASTLRDKGDSEAFF.

V gene TRBV6-6 combines with J gene TRBJ1-2; 7 bases match TRBD1. The J segment lost 4 bases and the V segment lost 8 bases, leaving 7 bases of the junction unmatched. Germline V CDR1 and CDR2: MNHNY, SVGAGI (reference sequence). The CDR3 runs to 13 residues. In DNA form, the CDR3 reads TGTGCCAGCCACCAGGGGGGCGGCTATGGCTACACCTTC. Protein: CASHQGGGYGYTF.

Sample share makes this clone medium-sized. V gene TRBV7-2 combines with J gene TRBJ2-2, with 10 positions matching TRBD2. Germline loops: CDR1 SGHTA, CDR2 FQGNSA. The J segment lost 3 bases and the V segment lost 5 bases, leaving 6 bases of the junction unmatched. This CDR3 spans 16 amino acids. CDR3 sequence (DNA): TGTGCCAGCAGCAGCCCCAGCGGGGGGGACACCGGGGAGCTGTTTTTT. Translating gives CASSSPSGGDTGELFF.

Comments on this clone: This sample includes further DNA sequences coding for the same CDR3. The V and J genes are TRBV27 and TRBJ2-1; the D is unclear. V shed 1 base and J shed 7 bases, with 2 bases lying between them. CDR1 and CDR2 from the germline V gene are MNHEY and SMNVEV (reference sequence). This CDR3 comprises 11 residues. The CDR3 sequence: CASSLYNEQFF. CDR3 nucleotides: TGTGCCAGCAGTTTATATAATGAGCAGTTCTTC.

The CDR3 spells CASSVGVGSYEQYF. CDR3 nucleotides: TGTGCCAGCAGCGTAGGGGTGGGGTCCTACGAGCAGTACTTC. The gene calls are TRBV9 and TRBJ2-7, with unresolved D. V lost 0 bases and J lost 1, with 8 bases in between. This CDR3 has 14 amino acids. Germline CDR1 SGDLS, CDR2 YYNGEE.

This sequence joins TRBV7-2 and TRBJ2-1; 7 nucleotides agree with TRBD2. The CDR3 extends over 16 amino acids. Germline V gives CDR1 SGHTA, CDR2 FQGNSA. Unmatched junction bases numbered 4, after V lost 1 base and J lost 1 base. The CDR3 nucleotides are TGTGCCAGCAGCTTAGTTTCGGGGGGATCCTACAATGAGCAGTTCTTC. It translates to CASSLVSGGSYNEQFF.

This chain links TRBV7-2 with TRBJ1-2; 10 bases align to TRBD1. Germline values: CDR1 SGHTA, CDR2 FQGNSA. With V trimmed by 1 base and J by 6 bases, 2 bases remained unmatched. The CDR3 consists of 14 residues. CDR3 DNA: TGTGCCAGCAGCTTAGGGACAGGGGGAGATGGCTACACCTTC. This translates into CASSLGTGGDGYTF.

The chain is built from TRBV2 and TRBJ2-7; D not resolved. Germline loops: CDR1 SNHLY, CDR2 FYNNEI. V was pared by 4 bases and J by 5 bases, with 12 bases between. CDR3 length equals 13 residues. The CDR3 nucleotides read TGTGCCAGCAGTGCACACCTGGCGGACGAGCAGTACTTC. Its protein is CASSAHLADEQYF.

J is TRBJ2-3 and V is TRBV19; 7 positions agree with TRBD2. Germline V CDR1 and CDR2: LNHDA, SQIVND (reference sequence). The junction had 4 bases not matched to a gene; V was cut back by 0 bases and J by 4 bases. The CDR3 has 15 amino acids. CDR3 nucleotides: TGTGCCAGTAGTATAGATATCGCGGGGGCAGATACGCAGTATTTT. The encoded protein is CASSIDIAGADTQYF. The full variable domain, its missing parts supplied by reference TRBV19 and TRBJ2-3, is DGGITQSPKYLFRKEGQNVTLSCEQNLNHDAMYWYRQDPGQGLRLIYYSQIVNDFQKGDIAEGYSVSREKKESFPLTVTSAQKNPTAFYLCASSIDIAGADTQYFGPGTRLTVL.

The gene calls are TRBV29-1 and TRBJ2-1, with no clear D. Trimming removed 8 bases at V and 5 bases at J, with 10 bases between. This CDR3 is 11 amino acids long. Germline loops: CDR1 SQVTM, CDR2 ANQGSEA. Here the CDR3 reads CSITTNNEQFF. DNA for the CDR3: TGCAGCATAACTACTAACAATGAGCAGTTCTTC.